This T cell receptor (beta chain) derives from a study of T cell responses to AZD1222 COVID-19 vaccine. Study observations and caveats: Receipt of two AZD1222 doses was followed by a rise in Spike-specific TCR breadth and depth. Sampling that yielded the repertoires occurred only after the peak T cell response. Mostly white British, mostly female donors; authors suggested clonal diversity may be underestimated.

The ends lost 6 bases at V and 12 bases at J; junction bases unmatched: 9. Germline V gene lookup returns CDR1 SNHLY and CDR2 FYNNEI. This CDR3 spans 13 amino acids. The repertoire was sequenced with immunoSEQ multiplex PCR; TCRdb's copy has only in-frame clones and lacks some. The table includes 85,000 or so clones, 90% to 95% detected once. As concerns this clone: Antigen: not known.

Doses given second, at about 4 or about 12 weeks, were pooled. This chain connects TRBV2 to TRBJ1-5; 9 nucleotides match TRBD1. The sequence was collected from an adult who received the AZD1222 COVID-19 vaccine. Material: peripheral blood, obtained 28 days after the second AZD1222 dose. The CDR3 DNA is TGTGCCAGCAGCGACAGGGGGTACAGCTTCCAGCATTTT. It is translated as CASSDRGYSFQHF.